This T cell receptor beta chain originates from a study of response to subunit inactivated influenza vaccine. Overall study results and limits: Authors suggested few new T cells are recruited by each seasonal influenza vaccination.

As to this clonotype: Its antigen remains unidentified.

The CDR3 consists of 12 residues. Germline lookup yields CDR1 SEHNR and CDR2 FQNEAQ (reference sequence). Trimming pared 5 bases from V and 10 bases from J, leaving 12 bases between. Via MiXCR, TCRdb re-called the RT-PCR reads, giving one row per CDR3 protein. Among fewer than 650,000 distinct CDR3 sequences, roughly 13% were seen once, and the ten largest hold around 13%. The TCR originated in a man aged 50-59 years who received an inactivated influenza vaccine. This sequence joins TRBV7-9 and TRBJ2-1; D might be TRBD2 (5 bases). The source material was PBMCs from blood, sampled roughly 48 days after vaccination. The CDR3 DNA sequence: TGTGCCAGCAGCGCTAGAGGACTGGAGCAGTTCTTC. As protein: CASSARGLEQFF.